This passage covers 20 T cell receptor beta chains from one sample sequenced in a study of blood T cell repertoires in COVID-19. Generated by immunoSEQ multiplex PCR, the TCRdb table keeps only in-frame clones and is missing some. The data show some 140,000 clones, about four fifths seen once. The sample comprised peripheral blood. These receptors originate from a man of 80 years or more with acute or convalescent COVID-19.

The V gene is TRBV5-1, the J gene TRBJ1-5, with TRBD1 matching 7 bases. Germline trimming cut 2 bases from V and 7 bases from J; bases unmatched to any gene: 6. The germline CDR1 and CDR2 sequences are SGHRS and YFSETQ. CDR3 length: 14 amino acids. DNA for the CDR3: TGCGCCAGCAGCTTCAACACAGGGGTGCAGCCCCAGCATTTT. This encodes CASSFNTGVQPQHF. Full variable domain (outside the CDR3, taken from reference TRBV5-1 and TRBJ1-5): KAGVTQTPRYLIKTRGQQVTLSCSPISGHRSVSWYQQTPGQGLQFLFEYFSETQRNKGNFPGRFSGRQFSNSRSEMNVSTLELGDSALYLCASSFNTGVQPQHFGDGTRLSIL.

This clone was found once. This rearrangement joins TRBV24-1 to TRBJ2-5, with TRBD2 as a possible D gene (7 bases). The germline V gene encodes CDR1 KGHDR and CDR2 SFDVKD. The CDR3 has 17 residues. Trimming shortened V by 3 bases and J by 2 bases, and 18 bases separated the two germline ends. The CDR3 is CATSDGRGAHSQETQYF. CDR3 nucleotide sequence: TGTGCCACCAGTGATGGCCGGGGGGCCCATTCTCAAGAGACCCAGTACTTC.

This chain links TRBV27 with TRBJ2-5; 12 bases fit TRBD2. Germline V gene data show CDR1 as MNHEY and CDR2 as SMNVEV (reference sequence). There are 19 residues in the CDR3. V lost 5 bases, J lost 1 base, and 14 bases stayed unmatched. CDR3 protein: CASSRRGASGGVPQETQYF. The CDR3 DNA is TGTGCCAGCAGTCGGCGAGGGGCTAGCGGGGGGGTTCCCCAAGAGACCCAGTACTTC.

This clone has just a few counts. This chain uses TRBV5-1 with TRBJ1-4; 8 bases fit TRBD1. This CDR3 has 14 residues. Germline-derived CDR1 and CDR2 are SGHRS and YFSETQ. The V and J ends lost 4 bases and 3 bases, in that order; junction bases with no gene match: 2. The CDR3 bases are TGCGCCAGCAGCCCGGGACAGGCTAATGAAAAACTGTTTTTT. This codes for CASSPGQANEKLFF.

CDR3 protein: CASSLSPSSGANVLTF. CDR3 nucleotide sequence: TGTGCCAGCAGTTTATCCCCTAGCTCTGGGGCCAACGTCCTGACTTTC. The rearrangement joins TRBV27 to TRBJ2-6; D is undetermined. V lost 0 bases to trimming and J lost 0 bases, with 6 bases between them. The CDR3 contains 16 residues. Germline V gene lookup returns CDR1 MNHEY and CDR2 SMNVEV (reference sequence).

V and J are TRBV7-9 and TRBJ2-1; TRBD1 aligns across 10 bases. This CDR3 is 15 amino acids long. From germline, CDR1 is SEHNR and CDR2 FQNEAQ (reference sequence). V lost 5 bases and J lost 5; bases outside the gene matches: 6. This CDR3 is CASSHGDRGHNEQFF. For the CDR3, the DNA is TGTGCCAGCAGCCACGGGGACAGGGGCCACAATGAGCAGTTCTTC.

The chain employs TRBV28 and TRBJ2-7; D is perhaps TRBD2 (6 bases). This CDR3 comprises 14 residues. Germline lookup yields CDR1 MDHEN and CDR2 SYDVKM. With 4 bases removed from V and 6 bases from J, the gap between germline ends came to 16 bases. The CDR3 sequence: CASSSPTSFREQYF. CDR3 coding DNA: TGTGCCAGCAGTTCCCCGACTAGTTTTCGCGAGCAGTACTTC.

The chain joins TRBV9 to TRBJ1-4, with D possibly matching TRBD1 (6 bases). The CDR3 length is 16 residues. The V gene lost 0 bases and the J gene lost 8 bases, with 17 bases spanning the gap. The V gene's germline CDR1 is SGDLS and CDR2 YYNGEE. CDR3 loop: CASSVALGHGPEKLFF. For the CDR3, the DNA is TGTGCCAGCAGCGTAGCTTTGGGACACGGTCCGGAAAAACTGTTTTTT.

The chain combines TRBV11-2 with TRBJ1-3; D is unclear. V gave up 1 base and J gave up 0 bases, with 16 bases separating them. The CDR3 is made up of 18 amino acids. Looked up from germline, CDR1 is SGHAT and CDR2 is FQNNGV. This CDR3 is CASSLGSLSSFSGNTIYF. CDR3 nucleotides: TGTGCCAGCAGCTTAGGTTCCCTGAGTTCTTTCTCTGGAAACACCATATATTTT. The whole variable domain, remainder taken from reference TRBV11-2 and TRBJ1-3, is EAGVAQSPRYKIIEKRQSVAFWCNPISGHATLYWYQQILGQGPKLLIQFQNNGVVDDSQLPKDRFSAERLKGVDSTLKIQPAKLEDSAVYLCASSLGSLSSFSGNTIYFGEGSWLTVV.

The chain joins TRBV11-2 to TRBJ2-1; TRBD2 matches at 13 bases. Trimming took 5 bases from V and 7 from J; bases not matched to a gene: 5. This CDR3 has 15 amino acids. From germline, CDR1 is SGHAT and CDR2 FQNNGV. CDR3 sequence reads: CASSVTSGGANEQFF. DNA for the CDR3: TGTGCCAGCAGCGTAACTAGCGGGGGGGCAAATGAGCAGTTCTTC.

This chain links TRBV29-1 with TRBJ2-3; 11 positions match TRBD2. CDR3 length: 15 amino acids. The V segment lost 7 bases and the J segment 0 bases; nucleotides outside the gene matches: 6. CDR1 is SQVTM and CDR2 is ANQGSEA in the germline V gene. CDR3 sequence: CSGGTSGTSTDTQYF. The CDR3 DNA sequence: TGCAGCGGGGGGACTAGCGGAACTAGCACAGATACGCAGTATTTT.

The chain links TRBV5-6 to TRBJ1-1; weak D call: TRBD1 (5 bases). The CDR3 has 12 residues. Germline V CDR1 and CDR2: SGHDT, YYEEEE. With 4 bases removed from V and 5 bases from J, the gap between germline ends came to 9 bases. CDR3 sequence: CASSRGGTEAFF. The DNA for the CDR3 is TGTGCCAGCAGCCGTGGGGGGACTGAAGCTTTCTTT.

The DNA of the CDR3 is TGTGCCACCAGCAGAGATAGGGGGAGGGGAGGTGAAGCTTTCTTT. This sequence encodes CATSRDRGRGGEAFF. V is TRBV15 and J is TRBJ1-1, with a tentative D call TRBD1 (6 bases). The CDR3 is 15 residues long. Deletions cut 0 bases from V and 7 bases from J, with 15 bases between. Germline CDR1 LNHNV, CDR2 YYDKDF (reference sequence).

This clone showed up just once. DNA for the CDR3: TGTGCCAGCAGTGGCAGGAACGAGCAGTACTTC. Its translation: CASSGRNEQYF. V and J are TRBV27 and TRBJ2-7; D not resolved. The germline V gene has CDR1 MNHEY and CDR2 SMNVEV (reference sequence). This CDR3 is built from 11 residues. With 5 bases removed from V and 5 bases from J, the gap between germline ends came to 7 bases.

The chain recombines TRBV28 with TRBJ1-2; perhaps TRBD1 as D (5 bases). V was clipped by 4 bases and J by 0 bases, with 9 bases between them. The CDR3 has 14 residues. Germline V gives CDR1 MDHEN, CDR2 SYDVKM. The CDR3 DNA reads as TGTGCCAGCAGTTCGACAGCCGCTAACTATGGCTACACCTTC. Translated, it gives CASSSTAANYGYTF.

The V gene is TRBV13, the J gene TRBJ2-6, with TRBD1 matching over 8 bases. The CDR3 is 18 amino acids. Trimming took 3 bases from V and 0 from J; bases not matched to a gene: 7. Germline loops: CDR1 PRHDT, CDR2 FYEKMQ (reference sequence). CDR3 DNA sequence: TGTGCCAGCAGCTTCCGGACAGGGCCCCACTCTGGGGCCAACGTCCTGACTTTC. The encoded protein is CASSFRTGPHSGANVLTF. Full variable domain (missing parts from reference TRBV13 and TRBJ2-6): AAGVIQSPRHLIKEKRETATLKCYPIPRHDTVYWYQQGPGQDPQFLISFYEKMQSDKGSIPDRFSAQQFSDYHSELNMSSLELGDSALYFCASSFRTGPHSGANVLTFGAGSRLTVL.

This rearrangement joins TRBV15 to TRBJ2-1; 8 bases match TRBD2. This CDR3 is 15 amino acids long. Germline CDR1 reads LNHNV; CDR2 reads YYDKDF (reference sequence). The junction had 8 bases not matched to a gene; V was cut back by 1 base and J by 9 bases. The DNA of the CDR3 is TGTGCCACCAGCAGAGGCCCGGGGGGGCGGATTGAGCAGTTCTTC. Translated, it gives CATSRGPGGRIEQFF.

The V call is TRBV28, the J call TRBJ2-3, with D perhaps TRBD1 (6 bases). The germline V gene has CDR1 MDHEN and CDR2 SYDVKM. There are 11 residues in the CDR3. V was pared by 9 bases and J by 14 bases, with 18 bases between. CDR3 in amino acids: CASTSGAAVYF. CDR3 DNA sequence: TGTGCCAGTACCTCAGGGGCAGCTGTGTATTTT.

This chain joins TRBV5-6 and TRBJ2-7; 9 bases map to TRBD2. The CDR3 runs 17 residues. Per germline, CDR1 SGHDT and CDR2 YYEEEE. J was trimmed by 1 base and V by 7 bases; bases with no gene match: 15. The CDR3 is CASGRLVSGGHSYEQYF. The CDR3 DNA reads as TGTGCCAGCGGCCGGTTAGTTAGCGGGGGTCATTCCTACGAGCAGTACTTC. Together with reference TRBV5-6 and TRBJ2-7, the CDR3 gives the full variable domain: DAGVTQSPTHLIKTRGQQVTLRCSPKSGHDTVSWYQQALGQGPQFIFQYYEEEERQRGNFPDRFSGHQFPNYSSELNVNALLLGDSALYLCASGRLVSGGHSYEQYFGPGTRLTVT.

This clone was seen just once. This chain connects TRBV6-1 to TRBJ1-3, with D unclear. Germline V CDR1 and CDR2: MNHNS, SASEGT. V was shortened by 2 bases and J by 4 bases, with 9 bases between the two germline ends. The CDR3 has 14 residues. The CDR3 region is CASSEPVAGNTIYF. CDR3 sequence (DNA): TGTGCCAGCAGTGAACCGGTAGCAGGAAACACCATATATTTT.